This TCR beta chain originates from a study of blood T cell repertoires in COVID-19. Germline values: CDR1 MRHNA, CDR2 SNTAGT. CDR3 length: 15 residues. Unmatched junction bases numbered 5, after V lost 6 bases and J lost 5 bases. Clones were read by immunoSEQ multiplex PCR, and TCRdb kept only the in-frame ones, dropping some. The profile covers about 150,000 clones, with nearly 85% appearing a single time and 40% to 55% taken by the ten largest. The chain is built from TRBV6-4 and TRBJ1-6; TRBD1 agrees at 9 bases. Sequencing was performed on peripheral blood. This receptor was identified in a human donor in a cohort sampled during active COVID-19. The CDR3 DNA is TGTGCCAGCAGCGATACAGGGGGCAATAATTCACCCCTCCACTTT. Translating gives CASSDTGGNNSPLHF.